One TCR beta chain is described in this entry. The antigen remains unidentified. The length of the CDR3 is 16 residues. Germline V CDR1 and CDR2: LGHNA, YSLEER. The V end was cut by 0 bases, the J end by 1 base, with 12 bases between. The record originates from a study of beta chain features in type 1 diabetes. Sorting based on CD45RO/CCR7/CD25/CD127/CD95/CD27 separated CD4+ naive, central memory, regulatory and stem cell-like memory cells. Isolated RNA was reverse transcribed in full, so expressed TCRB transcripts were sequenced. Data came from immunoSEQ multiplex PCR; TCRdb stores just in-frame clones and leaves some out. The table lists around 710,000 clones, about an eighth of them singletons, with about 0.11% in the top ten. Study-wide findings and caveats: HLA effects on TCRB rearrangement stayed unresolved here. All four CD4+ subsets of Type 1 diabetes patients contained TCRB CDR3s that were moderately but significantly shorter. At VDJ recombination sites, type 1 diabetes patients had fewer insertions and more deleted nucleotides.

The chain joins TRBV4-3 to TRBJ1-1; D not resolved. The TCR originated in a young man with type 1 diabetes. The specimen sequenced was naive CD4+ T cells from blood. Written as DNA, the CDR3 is TGCGCCAGCAGCCAAGATCGCGGGCGACCGAACACTGAAGCTTTCTTT. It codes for CASSQDRGRPNTEAFF.